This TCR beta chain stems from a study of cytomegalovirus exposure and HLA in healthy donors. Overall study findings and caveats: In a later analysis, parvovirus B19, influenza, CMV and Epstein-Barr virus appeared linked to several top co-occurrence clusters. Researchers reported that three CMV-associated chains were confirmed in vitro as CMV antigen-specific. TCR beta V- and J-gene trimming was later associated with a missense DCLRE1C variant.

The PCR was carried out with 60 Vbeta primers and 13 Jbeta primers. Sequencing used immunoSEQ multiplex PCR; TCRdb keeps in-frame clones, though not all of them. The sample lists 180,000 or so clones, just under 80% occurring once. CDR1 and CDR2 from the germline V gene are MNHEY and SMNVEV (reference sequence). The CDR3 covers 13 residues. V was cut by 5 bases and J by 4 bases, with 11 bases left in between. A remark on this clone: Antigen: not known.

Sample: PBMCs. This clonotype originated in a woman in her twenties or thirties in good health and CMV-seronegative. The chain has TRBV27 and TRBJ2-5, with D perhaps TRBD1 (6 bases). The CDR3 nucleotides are TGTGCCAGCAGTGACCAGGGGAGAGAGACCCAGTACTTC. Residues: CASSDQGRETQYF.